The sequence of this T cell receptor beta chain was determined in a study of shared clonotypes between healthy human individuals. Clones were sequenced by immunoSEQ multiplex PCR, and TCRdb holds only the in-frame ones, with some missing. This repertoire shows some 2.1 million clones, roughly 95% found once; its top ten account for 0.9% to 1.4%. With respect to this clone: The antigen is unknown.

General study findings and limits: Naive subsets generally exceeded memory subsets in estimated richness. Naive CD4 clonotype sharing across a handful of donors was 4% to 5%. The diversity represented, both genetic and in exposure history, was limited by few donors.

This CDR3 spans 13 amino acids. Trimming cost V 4 bases and J 4 bases, with 10 bases left between them. From germline, CDR1 is SGHAT and CDR2 FQNNGV. CD8 cells classed as naive were CD45RO-negative and positively selected for CCR7, excluding terminally differentiated effector memory CD45RA+ cells. V usage is TRBV11-2 and J usage is TRBJ1-1; D is possibly TRBD1 (5 bases). The sample consisted of naive CD8+ T cells sorted from blood. This clonotype was obtained from a man in his late teens or twenties in good health. The DNA of the CDR3 is TGTGCCAGCAGCTATAACAGGCTCACTGAAGCTTTCTTT. Translated, it gives CASSYNRLTEAFF.